These 18 T cell receptor beta chains share one sample of origin, sequenced in a study of cytomegalovirus exposure and HLA in healthy donors. The PCR had 60 Vbeta and 13 Jbeta primers. Profiled with immunoSEQ multiplex PCR; TCRdb holds only in-frame clones, not every one. The table shows around 160,000 clones, with 80% to 85% occurring only once. Specimen: PBMCs. The receptor source for this set is a human donor in good health.

This chain joins TRBV7-2 and TRBJ1-2; no firm D call. The V end lost 0 bases, the J end lost 1 base, and 15 bases lay between the germline ends. Germline CDR1 reads SGHTA; CDR2 reads FQGNSA. The CDR3 contains 17 residues. CDR3 sequence: CASSLARGGLFNYGYTF. In DNA, the CDR3 is TGTGCCAGCAGCTTAGCGCGTGGAGGGTTATTTAACTATGGCTACACCTTC.

V is TRBV12-5 and J is TRBJ2-1; 9 bases are shared with TRBD1. Germline V gene lookup returns CDR1 LGHNT and CDR2 FRNRAP. This CDR3 has 14 amino acids. The ends lost 6 bases at V and 4 bases at J; junction bases unmatched: 4. In DNA form, the CDR3 reads TGTGCTAGTGGGGAGGGACAGGGTTACAATGAGCAGTTCTTC. It yields the protein CASGEGQGYNEQFF. The full variable domain, completed using reference TRBV12-5 and TRBJ2-1, is DARVTQTPRHKVTEMGQEVTMRCQPILGHNTVFWYRQTMMQGLELLAYFRNRAPLDDSGMPKDRFSAEMPDATLATLKIQPSEPRDSAVYFCASGEGQGYNEQFFGPGTRLTVL.

The rearrangement links TRBV4-1 to TRBJ1-5, with D perhaps matching TRBD1 (5 bases). Trimming left V 5 bases short and J 5 bases short, with 10 bases between. Germline CDR1 and CDR2: MGHRA and YSYEKL. The CDR3 totals 13 residues. The CDR3 DNA reads as TGCGCCAGCAGCAGGGGCGGTGATCAGCCCCAGCATTTT. Translating it yields CASSRGGDQPQHF.

This rearrangement joins TRBV11-2 to TRBJ1-1; TRBD1 is a possible D gene (6 bases). CDR1 SGHAT and CDR2 FQNNGV come from the germline V gene. The length of the CDR3 is 14 residues. The ends were cut back, 2 bases at V and 11 bases at J, with 18 bases in the middle. The CDR3 reads CASSLSRQVGGAFF. In nucleotides, the CDR3 is TGTGCCAGCAGCTTATCGAGACAGGTCGGCGGGGCTTTCTTT. Filled out from reference TRBV11-2 and TRBJ1-1, the complete variable domain reads EAGVAQSPRYKIIEKRQSVAFWCNPISGHATLYWYQQILGQGPKLLIQFQNNGVVDDSQLPKDRFSAERLKGVDSTLKIQPAKLEDSAVYLCASSLSRQVGGAFFGQGTRLTVV.

The table lists this clone with a few counts. The chain has TRBV4-1 and TRBJ1-1; D not certain. Germline values: CDR1 MGHRA, CDR2 YSYEKL. The CDR3 runs to 15 residues. Trimming took off 3 bases at V and 1 base at J, with 12 bases between the two ends. The CDR3 sequence: CASSHTLQENTEAFF. The CDR3 nucleotides are TGCGCCAGCAGCCATACGCTTCAGGAGAACACTGAAGCTTTCTTT.

The rearrangement links TRBV7-5 to TRBJ1-4; TRBD1, the D gene given by the table, was not confirmed from the DNA. TRBV7-5 is reported as a pseudogene. The CDR3 sequence is 18 residues long. CDR3 in amino acids: CARSSRQGAVRGNEKLFF. The CDR3, as DNA: TGTGCCAGAAGCTCGAGACAGGGGGCAGTTAGGGGTAATGAAAAACTGTTTTTT.

The V gene is TRBV4-1, the J gene TRBJ2-7; 9 bases fit TRBD1. Losses at the gene ends were 5 bases for V and 2 bases for J; bases not matched to a gene: 7. This CDR3 is 15 amino acids long. CDR1 is MGHRA, CDR2 YSYEKL, per germline. Here the CDR3 DNA reads TGCGCCAGCAGCAAACGGACAGGGGAAACCTACGAGCAGTACTTC. Protein product: CASSKRTGETYEQYF.

In its sample, this clone was seen a few times. The chain uses TRBV4-3 and TRBJ1-1, with 7 positions matching TRBD1. Trimming removed 2 bases from V and 0 bases from J; junction bases left unmatched: 6. The CDR3 runs 16 residues. From germline, CDR1 is LGHNA and CDR2 YSLEER. CDR3 sequence: CASSQNSGTVNTEAFF. CDR3 nucleotides: TGCGCCAGCAGCCAAAACTCCGGGACAGTGAACACTGAAGCTTTCTTT.

The chain uses TRBV19 and TRBJ1-1; 7 nucleotides match TRBD1. This CDR3 is 15 amino acids long. CDR1 and CDR2 (germline): LNHDA, SQIVND (reference sequence). With V trimmed by 5 bases and J by 12 bases, 18 bases remained unmatched. In DNA, the CDR3 is TGTGCCAGTAGTCTCGCGACTGGGACAGCGGAGGAGACTTTCTTT. Translation: CASSLATGTAEETFF.

In DNA form, the CDR3 reads TGTGCCAGCAGAGCAATGAACACTGAAGCTTTCTTT. Its protein is CASRAMNTEAFF. This chain joins TRBV6-5 and TRBJ1-1; D remains ambiguous. Trimming removed 6 bases from V and 0 bases from J, with 5 bases in between. The CDR3 is 12 amino acids. From germline, CDR1 is MNHEY and CDR2 SVGAGI.

J is TRBJ1-6 and V is TRBV7-8; 8 bases are a match to TRBD1. CDR1 and CDR2 from the germline V gene are SGHVS and FQNEAQ. The CDR3 contains 16 residues. The J segment lost 7 bases and the V segment lost 0 bases, leaving 5 bases of the junction unmatched. The CDR3 region is CASSLALTGDNSPLHF. The CDR3, as DNA: TGTGCCAGCAGCTTAGCCCTGACAGGGGACAATTCACCCCTCCACTTT.

This clone has more than one count but fewer than ten. The gene calls are TRBV5-1 and TRBJ1-1; D not resolved. The CDR3 is made up of 16 amino acids. Trimming took off 1 base at V and 4 bases at J, with 17 bases between the two ends. Germline V CDR1 and CDR2: SGHRS, YFSETQ. Written as DNA, the CDR3 is TGCGCCAGCAGCTTGAAGGGTAGGGAGGCGAGCACTGAAGCTTTCTTT. This codes for CASSLKGREASTEAFF.

The chain has TRBV11-2 and TRBJ2-7; tentatively, D is TRBD2 (6 bases). Germline lookup yields CDR1 SGHAT and CDR2 FQNNGV. Trimming left V 2 bases short and J 1 base short, with 12 bases between. The CDR3 is made up of 15 amino acids. CDR3 in amino acids: CASSLRRVSSYEQYF. DNA of the CDR3: TGTGCCAGCAGCTTAAGGAGGGTTAGTTCCTACGAGCAGTACTTC.

The V gene is TRBV5-1, the J gene TRBJ2-3; D is undetermined. V gave up 4 bases and J gave up 6 bases, with 9 bases separating them. The CDR3 has 12 residues. Per the germline V gene, CDR1 is SGHRS and CDR2 is YFSETQ. The CDR3 loop reads CASSILQDTQYF. CDR3 nucleotide sequence: TGCGCCAGCAGCATTCTACAGGATACGCAGTATTTT. The variable domain in full, completed from reference TRBV5-1 and TRBJ2-3, reads KAGVTQTPRYLIKTRGQQVTLSCSPISGHRSVSWYQQTPGQGLQFLFEYFSETQRNKGNFPGRFSGRQFSNSRSEMNVSTLELGDSALYLCASSILQDTQYFGPGTRLTVL.

This chain uses TRBV29-1 with TRBJ1-2; no clear D gene. Trimming shortened V by 1 base and J by 4 bases, and 16 bases separated the two germline ends. In germline, CDR1 is SQVTM, CDR2 ANQGSEA. The CDR3 is 15 amino acids. This CDR3 reads CSVEGALVDSYGYTF. DNA of the CDR3: TGCAGCGTTGAAGGGGCGCTCGTGGATAGCTATGGCTACACCTTC.

The rearrangement joins TRBV6-1 to TRBJ1-6; D gene unclear. Trimming pared 2 bases from V and 9 bases from J, leaving 14 bases between. The CDR3 spans 15 residues. Germline values: CDR1 MNHNS, CDR2 SASEGT. The CDR3 DNA reads TGTGCCAGCAGTGAATGGGCTATGCCAGGTTCACCCCTCCACTTT. Protein sequence: CASSEWAMPGSPLHF.

The rearrangement links TRBV4-1 to TRBJ2-5; D ambiguous. CDR1 is MGHRA, CDR2 YSYEKL, per germline. Trimming took off 0 bases at V and 7 bases at J, with 12 bases between the two ends. The CDR3 consists of 14 residues. The CDR3 sequence is CASSQEEYTRTQYF. CDR3 sequence (DNA): TGCGCCAGCAGCCAAGAGGAGTATACGCGGACCCAGTACTTC.

V usage is TRBV6-1 and J usage is TRBJ1-2; D is undetermined. CDR3 length: 13 amino acids. Between the trimmed V and J ends, which lost 3 bases and 4 bases, there was a span of 9 bases. The germline V gene has CDR1 MNHNS and CDR2 SASEGT. The CDR3 sequence is CASSDLDSYGYTF. In DNA form, the CDR3 reads TGTGCCAGCAGTGATCTGGACTCCTATGGCTACACCTTC.